The 7 T cell receptor beta chains given below trace back to one sample, sequenced in a study of T cells after yellow fever vaccination. TCRdb re-derived calls from the 5' RACE reads in MiXCR, one entry per CDR3 protein. Of under 200,000 distinct CDR3 sequences listed, roughly 11% were seen once; the top ten hold about 40%. Here the sequenced sample was CD8+ T cells sorted from PBMCs, taken 15 days after the yellow fever booster vaccination. Every receptor here comes from a man aged 18 to 29 who received the YFV17D yellow fever vaccine.

The chain employs TRBV4-1 and TRBJ2-3, with D possibly being TRBD2 (6 bases). The CDR3 runs 15 residues. CDR1 MGHRA and CDR2 YSYEKL come from the germline V gene. Trimming cost V 1 base and J 6 bases, with 14 bases left between them. CDR3 nucleotides: TGCGCCAGCAGCCAAGGACTAGTCTATGGGGATACGCAGTATTTT. Amino acids: CASSQGLVYGDTQYF.

In its sample, this clonotype was seen a few times. The V gene is TRBV28, the J gene TRBJ1-5; tentative D call: TRBD1 (5 bases). The V end was cut by 1 base, the J end by 1 base, with 11 bases between. Per germline, CDR1 MDHEN and CDR2 SYDVKM. The length of the CDR3 is 16 residues. CDR3 in DNA: TGTGCCAGCAGTTTATCCCCCGGGGGGAGCAATCAGCCCCAGCATTTT. It codes for CASSLSPGGSNQPQHF.

The chain joins TRBV27 to TRBJ1-1, with unresolved D. The germline V gene has CDR1 MNHEY and CDR2 SMNVEV (reference sequence). The V gene lost 8 bases and the J gene lost 3 bases, with 13 bases spanning the gap. This CDR3 has 13 amino acids. The CDR3, as DNA: TGTGCCAGCGGCCCCGGGGTGGACACTGAAGCTTTCTTT. Translating gives CASGPGVDTEAFF.

This rearrangement joins TRBV12-5 to TRBJ2-3; 7 bases line up with TRBD1. CDR1 LGHNT and CDR2 FRNRAP come from the germline V gene. The CDR3 extends over 16 amino acids. With 4 bases clipped from V and 7 bases from J, the junction kept 14 bases outside the gene matches. The CDR3 reads CASGWDDRERGNTQYF. CDR3 coding DNA: TGTGCTAGTGGTTGGGATGACAGGGAGAGGGGAAATACGCAGTATTTT.

This chain links TRBV6-5 with TRBJ1-1; tentatively, D is TRBD1 (5 bases). The V gene's germline CDR1 is MNHEY and CDR2 SVGAGI. With 1 base removed from V and 5 bases from J, the gap between germline ends came to 14 bases. CDR3 length: 15 amino acids. CDR3 sequence (DNA): TGTGCCAGCAGTTACTTGTTAGGCGGGGGGACTGAAGCTTTCTTT. Its translation: CASSYLLGGGTEAFF.

This clonotype appeared a few times. The rearrangement uses TRBV7-9 and TRBJ2-7; the D gene is possibly TRBD1 (6 bases). Germline lookup yields CDR1 SEHNR and CDR2 FQNEAQ (reference sequence). Trimming removed 5 bases at V and 2 bases at J, with 13 bases between. The CDR3 covers 14 residues. CDR3 DNA: TGTGCCAGCAGCCGACGACAGGCACCCTACGAGCAGTACTTC. This sequence encodes CASSRRQAPYEQYF.

This chain joins TRBV5-1 and TRBJ1-4; D call uncertain. Trimming cost V 0 bases and J 3 bases, with 12 bases left between them. CDR3 length: 16 residues. Germline CDR1 and CDR2: SGHRS and YFSETQ. The CDR3 nucleotides are TGCGCCAGCAGCTTGGTTGGCGGCAGCCCTAATGAAAAACTGTTTTTT. Its translation is CASSLVGGSPNEKLFF.